These 3 T cell receptor beta chains came from one sample sequenced in a study of blood T cell repertoires in COVID-19. Some clones are missing from TCRdb's copy, which holds only in-frame ones; the method was immunoSEQ multiplex PCR. The sample yields tens of thousands of clones, about 88% seen once. Specimen: peripheral blood. These receptors came from a woman aged 45-65 years with active or convalescent COVID-19.

Here the CDR3 reads CASSLIGTFHF. The CDR3 DNA reads TGTGCCAGCAGCTTAATTGGGACTTTCCACTTT. The chain joins TRBV7-8 to TRBJ1-6, with D possibly being TRBD1 (5 bases). The V end lost 2 bases, the J end lost 17 bases, and 10 bases lay between the germline ends. Germline loops: CDR1 SGHVS, CDR2 FQNEAQ. This CDR3 has 11 amino acids.

Only a few counts were recorded for this clone. The rearrangement uses TRBV3-1 (or the pseudogene TRBV3-2) and TRBJ1-6; 7 bases line up with TRBD1. The CDR3 spans 16 residues. Unmatched junction bases numbered 3, after V lost 4 bases and J lost 0 bases. Germline CDR1 LGHDT, CDR2 YNNKEL (reference sequence). The CDR3 sequence: CASSPSGGSYNSPLHF. The CDR3 region has the DNA TGTGCCAGCAGCCCTTCAGGGGGCTCCTATAATTCACCCCTCCACTTT.

The J gene is TRBJ2-6, the V gene TRBV1; the table's D call, TRBD2, has no DNA check behind it. TRBV1 is reported as a pseudogene. The CDR3 runs to 18 residues. CDR3 nucleotides: TGCACCAGCAGCCAAGGACTAGCGGGAGGGCTTGGGGCCAACGTCCTGACTTTC. It encodes CTSSQGLAGGLGANVLTF.